The 8 T cell receptor beta chains presented below share a single source sample, sequenced in a study of blood T cell repertoires in COVID-19. Profiling relied on immunoSEQ multiplex PCR, and the TCRdb table lists in-frame clones only, not all of them. The sample includes about 87,000 clones, 90% seen only once; the top ten take 6.5% to 8%. What was sequenced was peripheral blood. These receptors all come from a man aged 18 to 30 with COVID-19, enrolled during active disease.

The V and J genes are TRBV24-1 and TRBJ2-5; D may be TRBD1 (6 bases). V lost 4 bases and J lost 5, with 16 bases in between. The V gene's germline CDR1 is KGHDR and CDR2 SFDVKD. The CDR3 runs 15 residues. This chain's CDR3 is CATSDPTGMGETQYF. The DNA for the CDR3 is TGTGCCACCAGTGACCCTACAGGGATGGGGGAGACCCAGTACTTC.

This clone was recorded only once. For the CDR3, the DNA is TGTGCCAGCAACGGGACACCTTATCAGCCCCAGCATTTT. It specifies CASNGTPYQPQHF. The rearrangement joins TRBV6-5 to TRBJ1-5, with D possibly matching TRBD1 (6 bases). CDR1 and CDR2 from the germline V gene are MNHEY and SVGAGI. V lost 7 bases, J lost 5 bases, and 12 bases lay in between. This CDR3 has 13 residues.

The table lists this clone with a count of one. This rearrangement joins TRBV4-3 to TRBJ1-3; 7 bases are shared with TRBD1. In germline, CDR1 is LGHNA, CDR2 YSLEER. J gave up 4 bases and V 1 base, and 10 bases lay outside the gene matches. The CDR3 length is 17 residues. The CDR3 protein is CASSQGTARGRGNTIYF. The CDR3 DNA is TGCGCCAGCAGCCAAGGCACCGCGAGGGGGCGAGGAAACACCATATATTTT.

This clone came up once. This chain connects TRBV15 to TRBJ2-7, with D unclear. With 1 base removed from V and 0 bases from J, the gap between germline ends came to 13 bases. CDR1 and CDR2 (germline): LNHNV, YYDKDF (reference sequence). The CDR3 runs to 16 residues. The CDR3 DNA reads as TGTGCCACCAGCAGAGCTGGAGCGAAGAGCTCCTACGAGCAGTACTTC. It encodes CATSRAGAKSSYEQYF.

CDR3 sequence: CASSTRQFTSYEQYF. The CDR3 coding sequence is TGTGCCAGCAGTACCCGACAGTTTACTTCCTACGAGCAGTACTTC. The chain links TRBV28 to TRBJ2-7; D is possibly TRBD1 (5 bases). Germline CDR1 is MDHEN and CDR2 is SYDVKM. This CDR3 is 15 amino acids long. The V and J ends lost 5 bases and 1 base respectively, with 15 bases between them.

This chain links TRBV9 with TRBJ2-5; 7 bases fit TRBD1. The CDR3 extends over 14 amino acids. Germline V lookup: CDR1 SGDLS, CDR2 YYNGEE. V shed 0 bases, J shed 6 bases, and the junction held 5 bases outside the gene matches. The CDR3 DNA sequence: TGTGCCAGCAGCGTAGGTGGGACAGTACAGACCCAGTACTTC. Residues: CASSVGGTVQTQYF.

The chain carries TRBV30 and TRBJ2-7, with 14 bases fitting TRBD2. V lost 0 bases and J lost 7; bases outside the gene matches: 5. The CDR3 totals 15 residues. The germline gives CDR1 GTSNPN, CDR2 SVGIG (reference sequence). The CDR3 sequence: CAWSVGTSGRDEQYF. CDR3 DNA sequence: TGTGCCTGGAGTGTAGGGACTAGCGGGAGAGATGAGCAGTACTTC.

The chain joins TRBV4-3 to TRBJ2-2, with 13 bases fitting TRBD2. Germline loops: CDR1 LGHNA, CDR2 YSLEER. The CDR3 is 19 residues long. Trimming removed 4 bases from V and 0 bases from J; junction bases left unmatched: 8. DNA for the CDR3: TGCGCCAGCAGCCGCGGGACTAGCGGGGACTTCGCGAACACCGGGGAGCTGTTTTTT. This gives the protein CASSRGTSGDFANTGELFF.